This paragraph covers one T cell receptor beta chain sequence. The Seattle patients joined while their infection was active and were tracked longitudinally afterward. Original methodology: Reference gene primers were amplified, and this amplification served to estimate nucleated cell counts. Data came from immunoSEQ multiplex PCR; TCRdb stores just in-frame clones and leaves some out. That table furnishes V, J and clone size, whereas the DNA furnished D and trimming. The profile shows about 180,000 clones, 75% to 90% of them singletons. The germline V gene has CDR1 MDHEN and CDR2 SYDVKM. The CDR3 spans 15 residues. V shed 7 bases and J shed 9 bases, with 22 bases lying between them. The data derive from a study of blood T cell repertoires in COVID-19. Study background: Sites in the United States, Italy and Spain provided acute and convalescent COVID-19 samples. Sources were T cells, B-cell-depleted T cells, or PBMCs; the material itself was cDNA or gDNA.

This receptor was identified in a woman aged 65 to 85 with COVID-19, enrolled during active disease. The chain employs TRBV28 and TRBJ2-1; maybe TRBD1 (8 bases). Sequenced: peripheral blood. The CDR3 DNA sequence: TGTGCCAGCAAGACAGGGGAGGGCTGGGTTGGTGAGCAGTTCTTC. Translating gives CASKTGEGWVGEQFF.